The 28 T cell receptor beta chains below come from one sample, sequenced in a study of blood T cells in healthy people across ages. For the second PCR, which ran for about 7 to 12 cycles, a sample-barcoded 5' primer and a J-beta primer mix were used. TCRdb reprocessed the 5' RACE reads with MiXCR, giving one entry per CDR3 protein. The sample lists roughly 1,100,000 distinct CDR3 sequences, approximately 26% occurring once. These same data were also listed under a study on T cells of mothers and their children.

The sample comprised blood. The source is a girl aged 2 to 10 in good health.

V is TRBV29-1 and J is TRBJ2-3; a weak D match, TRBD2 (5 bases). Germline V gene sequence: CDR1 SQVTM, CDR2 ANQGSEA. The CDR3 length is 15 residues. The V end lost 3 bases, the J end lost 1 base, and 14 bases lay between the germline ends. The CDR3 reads CSVDVARIGTDTQYF. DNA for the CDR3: TGCAGCGTTGATGTAGCGAGAATCGGCACAGATACGCAGTATTTT.

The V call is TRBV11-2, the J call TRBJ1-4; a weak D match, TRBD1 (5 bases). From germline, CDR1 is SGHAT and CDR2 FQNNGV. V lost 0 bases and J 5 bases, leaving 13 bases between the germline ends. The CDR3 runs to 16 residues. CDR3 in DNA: TGTGCCAGCAGCTTAGATTGGGGGTCCCGAAATGAAAAACTGTTTTTT. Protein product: CASSLDWGSRNEKLFF.

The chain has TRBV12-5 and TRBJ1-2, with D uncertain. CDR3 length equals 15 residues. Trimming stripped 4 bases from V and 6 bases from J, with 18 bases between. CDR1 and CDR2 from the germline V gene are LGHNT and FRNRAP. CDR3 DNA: TGTGCTAGTGGTTATTCCGGACTGGGATCACATGGCTACACCTTC. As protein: CASGYSGLGSHGYTF.

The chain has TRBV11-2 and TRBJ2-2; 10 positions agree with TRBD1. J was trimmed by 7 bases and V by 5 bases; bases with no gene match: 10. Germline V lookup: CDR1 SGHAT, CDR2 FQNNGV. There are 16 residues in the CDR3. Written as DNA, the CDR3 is TGTGCCAGCAGCACCGAGGGACAGGGGCGAGACGGGGAGCTGTTTTTT. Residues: CASSTEGQGRDGELFF.

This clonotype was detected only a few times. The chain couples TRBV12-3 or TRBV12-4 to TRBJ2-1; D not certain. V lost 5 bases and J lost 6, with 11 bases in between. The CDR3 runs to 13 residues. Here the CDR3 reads CASSPPRRNEQFF. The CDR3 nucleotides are TGTGCCAGCAGTCCCCCGCGGCGCAATGAGCAGTTCTTC.

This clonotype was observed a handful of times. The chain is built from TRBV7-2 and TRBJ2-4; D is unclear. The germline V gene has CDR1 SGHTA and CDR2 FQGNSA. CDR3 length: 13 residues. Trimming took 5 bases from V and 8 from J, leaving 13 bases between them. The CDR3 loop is CASSPRNLDIQYF. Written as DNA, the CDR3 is TGTGCCAGCAGCCCTAGAAACTTGGACATTCAGTACTTC.

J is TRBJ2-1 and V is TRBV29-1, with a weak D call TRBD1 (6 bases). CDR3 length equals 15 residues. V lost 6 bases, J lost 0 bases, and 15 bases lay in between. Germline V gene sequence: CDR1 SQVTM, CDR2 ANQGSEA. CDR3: CSVATGTHSYNEQFF. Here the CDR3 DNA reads TGCAGCGTGGCAACAGGGACCCACTCCTACAATGAGCAGTTCTTC.

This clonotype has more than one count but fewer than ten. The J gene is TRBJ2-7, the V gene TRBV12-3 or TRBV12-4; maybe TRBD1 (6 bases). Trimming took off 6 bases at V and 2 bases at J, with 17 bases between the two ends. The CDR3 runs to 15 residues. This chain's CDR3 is CASSHHRDGAYEQYF. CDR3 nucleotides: TGTGCCAGCAGCCATCACAGGGATGGGGCCTACGAGCAGTACTTC.

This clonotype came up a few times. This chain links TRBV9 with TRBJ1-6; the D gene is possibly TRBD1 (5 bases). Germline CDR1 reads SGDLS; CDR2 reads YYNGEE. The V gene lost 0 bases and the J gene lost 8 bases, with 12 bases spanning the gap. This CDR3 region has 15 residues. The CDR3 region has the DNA TGTGCCAGCAGCGTAGCGGGGCATCCGGATTCACCCCTCCACTTT. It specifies CASSVAGHPDSPLHF.

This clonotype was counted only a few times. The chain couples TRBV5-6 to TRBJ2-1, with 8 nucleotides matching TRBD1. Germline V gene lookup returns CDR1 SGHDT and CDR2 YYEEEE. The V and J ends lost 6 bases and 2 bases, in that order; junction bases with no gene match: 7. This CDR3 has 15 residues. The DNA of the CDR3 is TGTGCCAGCACCAGACCGGGACAGGCCTACAATGAGCAGTTCTTC. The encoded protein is CASTRPGQAYNEQFF.

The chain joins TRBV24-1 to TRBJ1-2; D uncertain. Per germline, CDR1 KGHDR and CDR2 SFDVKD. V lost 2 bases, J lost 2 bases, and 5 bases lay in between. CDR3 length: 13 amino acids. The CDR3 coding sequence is TGTGCCACCAGTGATTATTCCAACTATGGCTACACCTTC. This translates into CATSDYSNYGYTF.

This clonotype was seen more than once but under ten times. DNA of the CDR3: TGTGCCAGCAGCCGGACTACGAGGGAAGAGACCCAGTACTTC. This codes for CASSRTTREETQYF. This chain joins TRBV7-2 and TRBJ2-5; possible D gene TRBD2, 6 bases. Germline V gene lookup returns CDR1 SGHTA and CDR2 FQGNSA. The CDR3 has 14 residues. V lost 5 bases to trimming and J lost 3 bases, with 13 bases between them.

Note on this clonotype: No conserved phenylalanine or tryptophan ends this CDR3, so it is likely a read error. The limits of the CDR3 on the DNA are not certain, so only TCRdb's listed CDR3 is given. The CDR3 here is CSVDRSYNEQCC. This chain connects TRBV29-1 to TRBJ2-5. The CDR3 contains 12 residues when both ends are counted. The V gene's germline CDR1 is SQVTM and CDR2 ANQGSEA.

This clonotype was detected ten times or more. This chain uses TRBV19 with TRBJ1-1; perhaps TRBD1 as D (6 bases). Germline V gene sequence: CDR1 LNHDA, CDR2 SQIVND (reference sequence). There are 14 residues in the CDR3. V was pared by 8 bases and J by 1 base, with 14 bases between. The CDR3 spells CASQPGQPNTEAFF. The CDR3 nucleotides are TGTGCCAGTCAACCGGGACAACCGAACACTGAAGCTTTCTTT.

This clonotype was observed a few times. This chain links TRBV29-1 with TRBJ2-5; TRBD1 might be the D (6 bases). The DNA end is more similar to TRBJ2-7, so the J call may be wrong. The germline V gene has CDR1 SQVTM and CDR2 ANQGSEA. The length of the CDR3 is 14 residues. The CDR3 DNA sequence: TGCAGCGTTGCAGTTGAACAGGGTTTGACCGAGCAGTACTTC. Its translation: CSVAVEQGLTEQYF.

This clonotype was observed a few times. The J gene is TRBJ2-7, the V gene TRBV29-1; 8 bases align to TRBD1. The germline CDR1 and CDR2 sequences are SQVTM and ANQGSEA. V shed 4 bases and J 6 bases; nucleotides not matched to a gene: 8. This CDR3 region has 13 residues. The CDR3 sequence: CSVVTGGRGEQYF. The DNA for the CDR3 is TGCAGCGTTGTTACAGGGGGTAGGGGCGAGCAGTACTTC.

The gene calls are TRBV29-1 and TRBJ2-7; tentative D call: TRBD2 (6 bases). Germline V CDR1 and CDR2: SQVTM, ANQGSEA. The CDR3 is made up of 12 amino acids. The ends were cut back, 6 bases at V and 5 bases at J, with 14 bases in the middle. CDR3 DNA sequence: TGCAGCGTCCGGGACTCCCCACACGAGCAGTACTTC. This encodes CSVRDSPHEQYF.

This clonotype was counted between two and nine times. The DNA of the CDR3 is TGTGCCACCAGTGATCCAAGCGGGGGTTCCTACAATGAGCAGTTCTTC. Translated: CATSDPSGGSYNEQFF. This sequence joins TRBV24-1 and TRBJ2-1, with 8 bases aligning to TRBD2. CDR3 size: 16 residues. V gave up 3 bases and J gave up 1 base; unmatched junction bases: 4. Germline V lookup: CDR1 KGHDR, CDR2 SFDVKD.

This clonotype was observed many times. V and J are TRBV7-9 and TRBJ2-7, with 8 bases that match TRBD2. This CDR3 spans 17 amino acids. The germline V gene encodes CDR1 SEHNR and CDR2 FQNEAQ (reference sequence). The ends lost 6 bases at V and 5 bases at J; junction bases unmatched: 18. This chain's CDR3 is CASSPNLVGAGEDEQYF. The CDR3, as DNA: TGTGCCAGCAGTCCTAACCTCGTCGGAGCGGGAGAGGACGAGCAGTACTTC.

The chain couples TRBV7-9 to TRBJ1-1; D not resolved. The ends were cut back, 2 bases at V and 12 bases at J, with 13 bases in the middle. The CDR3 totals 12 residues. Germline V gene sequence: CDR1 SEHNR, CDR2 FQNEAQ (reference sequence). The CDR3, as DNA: TGTGCCAGCAGCTTAAAAGACGTCGAGTCTTTCTTT. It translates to CASSLKDVESFF. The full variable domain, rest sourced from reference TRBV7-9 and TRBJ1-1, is DTGVSQNPRHKITKRGQNVTFRCDPISEHNRLYWYRQTLGQGPEFLTYFQNEAQLEKSRLLSDRFSAERPKGSFSTLEIQRTEQGDSAMYLCASSLKDVESFFGQGTRLTVV.

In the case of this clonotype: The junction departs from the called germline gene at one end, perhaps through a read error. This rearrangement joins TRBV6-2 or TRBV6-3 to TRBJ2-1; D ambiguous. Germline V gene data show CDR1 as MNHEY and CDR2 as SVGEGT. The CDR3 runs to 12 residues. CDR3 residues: CASSDSDNEQFF. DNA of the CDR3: TGTGCCAGCAGCGACTCCGACAATGAGCAGTTCTTC.

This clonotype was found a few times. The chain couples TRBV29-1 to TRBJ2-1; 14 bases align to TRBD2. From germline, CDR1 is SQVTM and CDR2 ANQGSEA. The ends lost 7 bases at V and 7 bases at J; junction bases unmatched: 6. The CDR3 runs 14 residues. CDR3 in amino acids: CSAGTSGSSNEQFF. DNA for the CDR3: TGCAGCGCCGGGACTAGCGGGAGTTCGAATGAGCAGTTCTTC.

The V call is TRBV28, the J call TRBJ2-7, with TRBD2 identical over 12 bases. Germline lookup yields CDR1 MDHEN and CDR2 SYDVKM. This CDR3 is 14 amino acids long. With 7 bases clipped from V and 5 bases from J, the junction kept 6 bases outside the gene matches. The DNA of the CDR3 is TGTGCCAGCATTACTAGCGGGAGGTTCAACGAGCAGTACTTC. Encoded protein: CASITSGRFNEQYF.

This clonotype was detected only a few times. CDR3 region: CASSWDRGVSGANVLTF. Written as DNA, the CDR3 is TGTGCCAGCAGCTGGGACAGGGGGGTCTCTGGGGCCAACGTCCTGACTTTC. The rearrangement joins TRBV6-5 to TRBJ2-6; 11 bases fit TRBD1. This CDR3 is built from 17 residues. Per the germline V gene, CDR1 is MNHEY and CDR2 is SVGAGI. After removal of 6 bases from V and 0 bases from J, the junction contained 4 bases not matched to a gene.

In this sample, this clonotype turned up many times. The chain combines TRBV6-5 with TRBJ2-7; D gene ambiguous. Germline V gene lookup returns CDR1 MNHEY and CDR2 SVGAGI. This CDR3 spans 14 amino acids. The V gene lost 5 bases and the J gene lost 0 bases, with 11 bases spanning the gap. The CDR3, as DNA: TGTGCCAGCAGTCCAGGAGCTATCTCCTACGAGCAGTACTTC. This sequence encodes CASSPGAISYEQYF.

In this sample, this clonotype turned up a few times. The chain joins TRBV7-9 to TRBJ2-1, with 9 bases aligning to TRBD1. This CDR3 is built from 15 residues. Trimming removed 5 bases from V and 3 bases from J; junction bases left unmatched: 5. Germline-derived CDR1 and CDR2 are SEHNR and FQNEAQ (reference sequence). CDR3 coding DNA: TGTGCCAGCAGCACGGACAGGGGAAACTACAATGAGCAGTTCTTC. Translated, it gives CASSTDRGNYNEQFF.

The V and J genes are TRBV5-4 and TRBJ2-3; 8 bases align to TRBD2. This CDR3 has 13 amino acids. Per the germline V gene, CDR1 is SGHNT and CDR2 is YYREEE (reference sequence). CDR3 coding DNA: TGTTCAGTGCGGGGGGCAGGAGGAGATACGCAGTATTTT. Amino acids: CSVRGAGGDTQYF.

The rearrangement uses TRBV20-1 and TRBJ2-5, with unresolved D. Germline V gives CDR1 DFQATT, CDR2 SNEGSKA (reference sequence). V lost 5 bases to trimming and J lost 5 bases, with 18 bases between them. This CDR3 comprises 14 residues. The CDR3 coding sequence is TGCAGTGCTTACCCCCTCCTGTCGCGGGAGACCCAGTACTTC. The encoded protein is CSAYPLLSRETQYF.